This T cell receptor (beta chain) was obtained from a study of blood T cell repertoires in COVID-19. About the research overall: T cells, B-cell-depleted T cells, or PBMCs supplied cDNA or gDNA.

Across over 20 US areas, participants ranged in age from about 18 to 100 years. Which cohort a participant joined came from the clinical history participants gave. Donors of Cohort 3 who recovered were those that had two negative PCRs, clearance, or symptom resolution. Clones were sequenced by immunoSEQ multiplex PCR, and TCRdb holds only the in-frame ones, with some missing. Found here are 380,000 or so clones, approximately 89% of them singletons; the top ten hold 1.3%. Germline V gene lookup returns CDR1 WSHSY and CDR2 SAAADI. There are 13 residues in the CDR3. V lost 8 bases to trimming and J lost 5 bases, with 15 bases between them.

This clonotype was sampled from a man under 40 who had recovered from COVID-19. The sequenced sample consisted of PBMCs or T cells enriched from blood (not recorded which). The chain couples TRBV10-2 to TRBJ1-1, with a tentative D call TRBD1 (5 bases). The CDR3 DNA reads TGCGCCAGCTTGGTCGGGGGTGTGACTGAAGCTTTCTTT. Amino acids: CASLVGGVTEAFF.